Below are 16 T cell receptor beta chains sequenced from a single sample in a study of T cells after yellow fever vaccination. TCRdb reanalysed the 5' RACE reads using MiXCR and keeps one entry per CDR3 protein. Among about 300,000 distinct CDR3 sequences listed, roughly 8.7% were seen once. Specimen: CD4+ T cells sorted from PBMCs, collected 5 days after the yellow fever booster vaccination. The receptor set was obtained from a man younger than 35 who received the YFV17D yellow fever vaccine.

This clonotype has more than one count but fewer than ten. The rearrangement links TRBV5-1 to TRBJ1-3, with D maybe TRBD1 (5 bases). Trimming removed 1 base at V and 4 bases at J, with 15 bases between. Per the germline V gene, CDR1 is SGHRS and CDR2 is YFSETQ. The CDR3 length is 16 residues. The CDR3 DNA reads TGCGCCAGCAGCTTGCTAGGGGCCGGATCGGGAAACACCATATATTTT. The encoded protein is CASSLLGAGSGNTIYF.

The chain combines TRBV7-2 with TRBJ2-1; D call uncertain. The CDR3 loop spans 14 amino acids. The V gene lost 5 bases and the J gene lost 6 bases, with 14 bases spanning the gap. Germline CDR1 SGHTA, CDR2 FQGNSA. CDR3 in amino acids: CASSPRGFRNEQFF. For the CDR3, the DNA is TGTGCCAGCAGCCCACGCGGCTTCCGCAATGAGCAGTTCTTC.

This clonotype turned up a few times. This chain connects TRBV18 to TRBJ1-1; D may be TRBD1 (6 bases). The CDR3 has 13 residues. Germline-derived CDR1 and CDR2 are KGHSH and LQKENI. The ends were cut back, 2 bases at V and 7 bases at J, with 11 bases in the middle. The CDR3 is CASSPRQELEAFF. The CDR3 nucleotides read TGTGCCAGCTCACCAAGACAGGAACTTGAAGCTTTCTTT.

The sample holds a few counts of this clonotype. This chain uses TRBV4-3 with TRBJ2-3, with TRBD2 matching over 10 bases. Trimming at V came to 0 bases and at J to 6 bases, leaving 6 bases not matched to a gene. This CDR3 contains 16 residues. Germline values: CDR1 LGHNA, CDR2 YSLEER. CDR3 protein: CASSQDLAGAGDTQYF. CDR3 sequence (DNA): TGCGCCAGCAGCCAAGATCTAGCGGGGGCTGGGGATACGCAGTATTTT.

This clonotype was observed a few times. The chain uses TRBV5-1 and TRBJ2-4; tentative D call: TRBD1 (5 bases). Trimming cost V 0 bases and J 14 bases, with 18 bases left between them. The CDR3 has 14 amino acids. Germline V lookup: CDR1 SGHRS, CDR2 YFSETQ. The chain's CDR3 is CASSLATDNKVKYF. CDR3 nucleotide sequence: TGCGCCAGCAGCTTGGCGACGGACAACAAGGTGAAGTACTTC. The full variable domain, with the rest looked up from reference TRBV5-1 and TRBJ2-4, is KAGVTQTPRYLIKTRGQQVTLSCSPISGHRSVSWYQQTPGQGLQFLFEYFSETQRNKGNFPGRFSGRQFSNSRSEMNVSTLELGDSALYLCASSLATDNKVKYFGAGTRLSVL.

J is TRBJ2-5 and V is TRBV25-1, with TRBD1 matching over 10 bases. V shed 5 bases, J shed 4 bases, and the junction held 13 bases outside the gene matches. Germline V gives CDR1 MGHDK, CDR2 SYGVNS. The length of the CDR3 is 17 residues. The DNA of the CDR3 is TGTGCCAGCAGTCAGGACAGGGGGTCGTCAATAGGAGAGACCCAGTACTTC. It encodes CASSQDRGSSIGETQYF.

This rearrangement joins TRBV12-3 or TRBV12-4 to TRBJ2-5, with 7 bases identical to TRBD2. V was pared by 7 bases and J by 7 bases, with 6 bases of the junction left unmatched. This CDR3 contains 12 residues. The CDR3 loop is CASTGSGGTQYF. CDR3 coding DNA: TGTGCCAGCACCGGGTCGGGGGGGACCCAGTACTTC.

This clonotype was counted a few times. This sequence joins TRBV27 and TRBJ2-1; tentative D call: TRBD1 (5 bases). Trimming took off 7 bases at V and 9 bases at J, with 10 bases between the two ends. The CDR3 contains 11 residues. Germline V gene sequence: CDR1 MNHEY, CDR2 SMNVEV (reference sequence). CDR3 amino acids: CASTSRAEQFF. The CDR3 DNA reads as TGTGCCAGCACATCCAGGGCTGAGCAGTTCTTC.

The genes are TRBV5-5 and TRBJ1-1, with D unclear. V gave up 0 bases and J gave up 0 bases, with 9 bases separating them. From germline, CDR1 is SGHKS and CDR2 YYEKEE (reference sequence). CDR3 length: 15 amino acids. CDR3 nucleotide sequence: TGTGCCAGCAGCTTGGTAGGAGGGCTGAACACTGAAGCTTTCTTT. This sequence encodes CASSLVGGLNTEAFF.

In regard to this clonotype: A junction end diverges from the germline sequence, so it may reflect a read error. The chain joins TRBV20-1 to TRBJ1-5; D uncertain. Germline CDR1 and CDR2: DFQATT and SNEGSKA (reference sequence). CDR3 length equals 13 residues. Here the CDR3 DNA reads TGCAGTGCTAGCCAGGCAGGCGGGCAGCCCGAGCATTTT. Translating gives CSASQAGGQPEHF.

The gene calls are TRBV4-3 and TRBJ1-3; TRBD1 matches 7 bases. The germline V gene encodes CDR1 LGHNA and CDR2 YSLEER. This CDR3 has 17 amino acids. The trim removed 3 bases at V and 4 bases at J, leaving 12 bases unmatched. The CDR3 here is CASSQDWVTGTGNTIYF. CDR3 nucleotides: TGCGCCAGCAGCCAGGATTGGGTGACAGGGACCGGAAACACCATATATTTT.

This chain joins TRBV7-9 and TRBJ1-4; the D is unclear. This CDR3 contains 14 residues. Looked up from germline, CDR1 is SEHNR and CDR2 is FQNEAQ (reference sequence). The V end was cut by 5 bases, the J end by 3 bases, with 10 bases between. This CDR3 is CASSPRAPNEKLFF. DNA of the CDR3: TGTGCCAGCAGCCCTCGAGCGCCTAATGAAAAACTGTTTTTT. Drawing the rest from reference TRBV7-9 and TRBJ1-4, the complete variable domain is DTGVSQNPRHKITKRGQNVTFRCDPISEHNRLYWYRQTLGQGPEFLTYFQNEAQLEKSRLLSDRFSAERPKGSFSTLEIQRTEQGDSAMYLCASSPRAPNEKLFFGSGTQLSVL.

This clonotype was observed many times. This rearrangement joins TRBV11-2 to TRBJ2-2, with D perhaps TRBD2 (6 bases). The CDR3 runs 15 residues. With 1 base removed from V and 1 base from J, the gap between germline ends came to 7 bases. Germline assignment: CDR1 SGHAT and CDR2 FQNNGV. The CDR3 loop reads CASSLASVNTGELFF. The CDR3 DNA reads TGTGCCAGCAGCTTAGCTAGCGTGAACACCGGGGAGCTGTTTTTT.

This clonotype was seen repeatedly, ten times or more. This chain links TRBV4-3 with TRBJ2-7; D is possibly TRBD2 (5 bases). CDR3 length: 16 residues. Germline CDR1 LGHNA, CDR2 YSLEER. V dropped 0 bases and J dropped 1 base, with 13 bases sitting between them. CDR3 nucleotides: TGCGCCAGCAGCCAAGAGATTGGACTTCTGTCCTACGAGCAGTACTTC. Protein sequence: CASSQEIGLLSYEQYF.

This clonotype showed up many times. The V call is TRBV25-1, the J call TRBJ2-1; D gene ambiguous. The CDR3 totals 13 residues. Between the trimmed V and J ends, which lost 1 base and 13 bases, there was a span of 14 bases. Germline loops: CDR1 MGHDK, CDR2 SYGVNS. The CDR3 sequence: CASSELVTREQFF. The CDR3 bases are TGTGCCAGCAGTGAATTGGTGACCCGCGAACAGTTCTTC.

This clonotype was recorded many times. CDR3 nucleotide sequence: TGTGCCACCAGGTTTTTTGGCACTGAAGCTTTCTTT. It specifies CATRFFGTEAFF. J is TRBJ1-1 and V is TRBV10-3; no firm D call. The CDR3 sequence is 12 residues long. V lost 10 bases and J 4 bases, leaving 13 bases between the germline ends. Looked up from germline, CDR1 is ENHRY and CDR2 is SYGVKD.